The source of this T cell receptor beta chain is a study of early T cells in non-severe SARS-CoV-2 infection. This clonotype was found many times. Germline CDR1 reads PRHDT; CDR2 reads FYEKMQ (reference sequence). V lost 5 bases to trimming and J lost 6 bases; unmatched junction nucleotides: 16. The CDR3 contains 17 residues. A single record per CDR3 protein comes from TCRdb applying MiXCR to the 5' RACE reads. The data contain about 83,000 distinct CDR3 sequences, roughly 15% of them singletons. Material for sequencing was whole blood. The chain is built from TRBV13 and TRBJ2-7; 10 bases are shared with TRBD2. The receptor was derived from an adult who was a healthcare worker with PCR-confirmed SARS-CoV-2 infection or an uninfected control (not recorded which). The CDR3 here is CASSGTGTSVPTGEQYF. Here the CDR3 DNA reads TGTGCCAGCAGCGGCACCGGGACTAGCGTCCCCACGGGCGAGCAGTACTTC.